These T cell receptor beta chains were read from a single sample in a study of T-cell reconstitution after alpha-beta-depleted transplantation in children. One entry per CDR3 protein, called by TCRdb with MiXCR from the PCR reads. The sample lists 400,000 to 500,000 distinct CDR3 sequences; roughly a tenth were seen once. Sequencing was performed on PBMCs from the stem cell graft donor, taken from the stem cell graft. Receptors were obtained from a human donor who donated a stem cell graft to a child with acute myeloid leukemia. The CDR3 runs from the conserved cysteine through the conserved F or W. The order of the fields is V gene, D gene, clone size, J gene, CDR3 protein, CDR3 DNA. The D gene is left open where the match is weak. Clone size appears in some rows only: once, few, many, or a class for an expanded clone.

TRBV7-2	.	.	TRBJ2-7	CASSAADPTEQYF	TGTGCCAGCAGCGCTGCGGATCCTACCGAGCAGTACTTC
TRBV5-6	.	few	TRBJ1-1	CASSRTRTEAFF	TGTGCCAGCAGCCGGACGAGGACTGAAGCTTTCTTT
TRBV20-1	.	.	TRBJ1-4	CSARGGLSPNEKLFF	TGCAGTGCTAGAGGCGGACTCTCGCCTAATGAAAAACTGTTTTTT
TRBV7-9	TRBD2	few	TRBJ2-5	CASSLVIGLAGRQETQYF	TGTGCCAGCAGCTTAGTCATAGGACTAGCGGGACGCCAAGAGACCCAGTACTTC
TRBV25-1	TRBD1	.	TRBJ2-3	CASSDRGQEEAGTQYF	TGTGCCAGCAGTGACCGGGGACAGGAAGAGGCTGGTACGCAGTATTTT
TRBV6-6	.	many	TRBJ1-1	CASKFGNTEAFF	TGTGCCAGCAAATTTGGGAACACTGAAGCTTTCTTT
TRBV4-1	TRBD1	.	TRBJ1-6	CASSQEAGGSPLHF	TGCGCCAGCAGCCAAGAAGCAGGGGGTTCACCCCTCCACTTT
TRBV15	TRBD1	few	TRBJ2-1	CATWDRGNYEQFF	TGTGCCACCTGGGACAGGGGAAACTATGAGCAGTTCTTC
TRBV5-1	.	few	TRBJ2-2	CASSLGLQLGELFF	TGCGCCAGCAGCTTGGGTCTTCAGTTGGGGGAGCTGTTTTTT
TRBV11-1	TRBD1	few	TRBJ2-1	CASSSRQGNNEQFF	TGTGCCAGCAGCTCCCGACAGGGAAACAATGAGCAGTTCTTC
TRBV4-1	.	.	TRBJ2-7	CASSQDLADSYEQYF	TGCGCCAGCAGCCAAGATCTAGCTGACTCCTACGAGCAGTACTTC
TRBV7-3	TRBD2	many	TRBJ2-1	CASSRPGLAFREQFF	TGTGCCAGCAGCCGACCGGGACTAGCTTTTCGGGAGCAGTTCTTC
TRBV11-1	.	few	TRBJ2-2	CASSQSAGFPGELFF	TGTGCCAGCAGCCAGAGTGCAGGGTTCCCCGGGGAGCTGTTTTTT
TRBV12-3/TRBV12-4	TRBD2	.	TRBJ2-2	CASSLATSGGATGELFF	TGTGCCAGCAGTTTAGCGACTAGCGGGGGGGCCACCGGGGAGCTGTTTTTT
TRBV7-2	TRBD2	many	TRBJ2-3	CASSLAGLTDTQYF	TGTGCCAGCAGCTTAGCGGGACTAACAGATACGCAGTATTTT